These 20 T cell receptor beta chains share one sample of origin, sequenced in a study of a mutant IDH1 vaccine in newly diagnosed glioma. Assay: immunoSEQ multiplex PCR; the TCRdb copy retains only in-frame clones and omits some. The table shows about 120,000 clones, with roughly 90% occurring only once. No antigen has been identified for these receptors. This sample's time point: week 11, during vaccination. The study gave 300 ug of mutant IDH1 20-mer peptide per vaccine dose, with topical imiquimod. This sample comprised PBMCs, obtained from a glioma patient whose treatment included an IDH1 peptide vaccine. These receptors were obtained from a woman aged 50 to 65 with glioma.

Here the CDR3 reads CAISESWGEEQFF. CDR3 sequence (DNA): TGTGCCATCAGTGAGTCCTGGGGGGAAGAGCAGTTCTTC. The V gene is TRBV10-3, the J gene TRBJ2-1; D possibly corresponds to TRBD2 (6 bases). The CDR3 totals 13 residues. V lost 0 bases and J 10 bases, leaving 10 bases between the germline ends. Germline CDR1 reads ENHRY; CDR2 reads SYGVKD.

The chain joins TRBV19 to TRBJ2-5, with D perhaps being TRBD1 or TRBD2 (5 bases each). Germline lookup yields CDR1 LNHDA and CDR2 SQIVND (reference sequence). V lost 6 bases and J lost 1, with 15 bases in between. The CDR3 extends over 15 amino acids. CDR3 sequence: CASRPRGVSQETQYF. CDR3 DNA: TGTGCCAGTAGACCTCGAGGGGTATCCCAAGAGACCCAGTACTTC.

The chain recombines TRBV30 with TRBJ2-1; D is unresolved. The CDR3 totals 14 residues. The V gene's germline CDR1 is GTSNPN and CDR2 SVGIG (reference sequence). V was cut by 5 bases and J by 4 bases, with 15 bases left in between. The CDR3, as DNA: TGTGCCTGGGACGGCAATTTGTTTTACAATGAGCAGTTCTTC. Encoded protein: CAWDGNLFYNEQFF.

This chain uses TRBV1 with TRBJ1-2; TRBD1 is taken as the D call from the table, unchecked against the DNA. TRBV1 is designated a pseudogene. This CDR3 spans 14 amino acids. CDR3 loop: CTSSQPRTGYGYTF. Here the CDR3 DNA reads TGCACCAGCAGCCAACCTAGGACAGGCTATGGCTACACCTTC.

This sequence joins TRBV30 and TRBJ2-3; D could derive from TRBD1 or TRBD2 (7 bases each). The ends were cut back, 8 bases at V and 3 bases at J, with 15 bases in the middle. The length of the CDR3 is 13 residues. Germline V CDR1 and CDR2: GTSNPN, SVGIG (reference sequence). The CDR3 DNA reads as TGTGCCGGAAGACAGGGAGGGACAGATACGCAGTATTTT. Encoded protein: CAGRQGGTDTQYF.

V is TRBV5-4 and J is TRBJ2-1; unclear D gene. The V end was cut by 5 bases, the J end by 5 bases, with 5 bases between. This CDR3 is built from 11 residues. Per germline, CDR1 SGHNT and CDR2 YYREEE (reference sequence). The CDR3 bases are TGTGCCAGCAGTCGCAACAATGAGCAGTTCTTC. It translates to CASSRNNEQFF.

The chain combines TRBV28 with TRBJ2-2, with 10 positions matching TRBD2. The CDR3 totals 17 residues. The trim removed 6 bases at V and 1 base at J, leaving 8 bases unmatched. CDR1 and CDR2 (germline): MDHEN, SYDVKM. The CDR3 is CASSPLSGRRNTGELFF. The DNA for the CDR3 is TGTGCCAGCAGCCCCCTTAGCGGGAGGAGGAACACCGGGGAGCTGTTTTTT.

V is TRBV7-9 and J is TRBJ2-4; D might be TRBD1 (6 bases). With 6 bases removed from V and 7 bases from J, the gap between germline ends came to 19 bases. Germline V CDR1 and CDR2: SEHNR, FQNEAQ (reference sequence). This CDR3 has 15 amino acids. Here the CDR3 reads CASRNLGAAGNIQYF. CDR3 coding DNA: TGTGCCAGCAGAAACTTGGGGGCTGCAGGTAACATTCAGTACTTC.

The rearrangement links TRBV30 to TRBJ2-7; possible D gene TRBD1, 6 bases. The CDR3 loop spans 12 amino acids. Trimming took 5 bases from V and 7 from J, leaving 15 bases between them. Per the germline V gene, CDR1 is GTSNPN and CDR2 is SVGIG (reference sequence). DNA of the CDR3: TGTGCCTGGGGACAGTCGGCGCAGGAGCAGTACTTC. This gives the protein CAWGQSAQEQYF.

V is TRBV10-3 and J is TRBJ1-5; tentative D call: TRBD1 (6 bases). The germline V gene encodes CDR1 ENHRY and CDR2 SYGVKD. The V and J ends lost 3 bases and 5 bases respectively, with 20 bases between them. The CDR3 sequence is 17 residues long. The DNA of the CDR3 is TGTGCCATCAGTGATTACTATGACAGGAGAGAATATCAGCCCCAGCATTTT. Translated, it gives CAISDYYDRREYQPQHF.

This clone came up once. This sequence joins TRBV28 and TRBJ2-2; tentatively, D is TRBD2 (6 bases). The CDR3 covers 16 residues. Trimming removed 6 bases at V and 1 base at J, with 15 bases between. Germline-derived CDR1 and CDR2 are MDHEN and SYDVKM. The CDR3 nucleotides read TGTGCCAGCAGCTCTCAACGGGACTTGAACACCGGGGAGCTGTTTTTT. It is translated as CASSSQRDLNTGELFF. Complete variable domain (other parts from reference TRBV28 and TRBJ2-2): DVKVTQSSRYLVKRTGEKVFLECVQDMDHENMFWYRQDPGLGLRLIYFSYDVKMKEKGDIPEGYSVSREKKERFSLILESASTNQTSMYLCASSSQRDLNTGELFFGEGSRLTVL.

The chain employs TRBV6-1 and TRBJ1-5; D uncertain. Trimming took 3 bases from V and 0 from J, leaving 12 bases between them. Germline assignment: CDR1 MNHNS and CDR2 SASEGT. The CDR3 runs to 16 residues. The CDR3 loop is CASSERLRVSNQPQHF. The CDR3 DNA is TGTGCCAGCAGTGAGCGCCTTCGAGTTAGCAATCAGCCCCAGCATTTT.

As for this clone: A read error may account for a junction end that differs from germline. The chain carries TRBV5-1 and TRBJ2-3; 10 bases fit TRBD2. This CDR3 spans 18 amino acids. In germline, CDR1 is SGHRS, CDR2 YFSETQ. CDR3 sequence (DNA): TGCGCCAGCAGCTTGGGCTCTTCTAGCGGGAGTCTGACAGGTACGCAGTATTTT. It is translated as CASSLGSSSGSLTGTQYF.

V gene TRBV28 combines with J gene TRBJ1-5, with 9 positions matching TRBD1. Germline CDR1 reads MDHEN; CDR2 reads SYDVKM. CDR3 length: 15 amino acids. V trimming: 5 bases; J trimming: 3 bases; junction bases outside the gene matches: 5. This CDR3 is CASSRTGEANQPQHF. The CDR3 DNA is TGTGCCAGCAGTAGGACAGGGGAGGCCAATCAGCCCCAGCATTTT. The whole variable domain, filled in from reference TRBV28 and TRBJ1-5, reads DVKVTQSSRYLVKRTGEKVFLECVQDMDHENMFWYRQDPGLGLRLIYFSYDVKMKEKGDIPEGYSVSREKKERFSLILESASTNQTSMYLCASSRTGEANQPQHFGDGTRLSIL.

V and J are TRBV29-1 and TRBJ2-7; 10 bases agree with TRBD1. Losses at the gene ends were 6 bases for V and 3 bases for J; bases not matched to a gene: 11. Germline CDR1 reads SQVTM; CDR2 reads ANQGSEA. The CDR3 consists of 15 residues. DNA for the CDR3: TGCAGCGTAGCCGGGACAGGGGCCAACCTCTACGAGCAGTACTTC. It translates to CSVAGTGANLYEQYF.

The rearrangement uses TRBV4-1 and TRBJ2-1; the match to TRBD2 covers 16 bases. The germline V gene encodes CDR1 MGHRA and CDR2 YSYEKL. Trimming removed 4 bases from V and 7 bases from J; junction bases left unmatched: 1. The CDR3 has 15 amino acids. The CDR3 sequence is CASSPGLAGGNEQFF. For the CDR3, the DNA is TGCGCCAGCAGCCCGGGACTAGCGGGAGGGAATGAGCAGTTCTTC.

V and J are TRBV5-4 and TRBJ1-6; 10 bases are shared with TRBD1. Trimming at V came to 2 bases and at J to 6 bases, leaving 5 bases not matched to a gene. Germline V gene data show CDR1 as SGHNT and CDR2 as YYREEE (reference sequence). CDR3 length: 16 amino acids. As DNA, the CDR3 is TGTGCCAGCAGCTTTCCGGGACAGGGGCTTAATTCACCCCTCCACTTT. It encodes CASSFPGQGLNSPLHF.

Here the CDR3 reads CATSRDKAGVYNEQFF. The CDR3 DNA sequence: TGTGCCACCAGCAGAGATAAGGCAGGAGTCTACAATGAGCAGTTCTTC. This chain uses TRBV15 with TRBJ2-1; D is unresolved. The V gene's germline CDR1 is LNHNV and CDR2 YYDKDF (reference sequence). The V gene lost 0 bases and the J gene lost 3 bases, with 12 bases spanning the gap. The CDR3 is 16 residues long.

This clone was counted a single time. This chain uses TRBV6-1 with TRBJ2-3; D ambiguous. This CDR3 is 12 amino acids long. V was shortened by 3 bases and J by 6 bases, with 7 bases between the two germline ends. Per the germline V gene, CDR1 is MNHNS and CDR2 is SASEGT. This chain's CDR3 is CASSEFRDTQYF. For the CDR3, the DNA is TGTGCCAGCAGTGAGTTCCGGGATACGCAGTATTTT.

The chain joins TRBV18 to TRBJ1-3; possibly TRBD1 for D (6 bases). The CDR3 covers 15 residues. From germline, CDR1 is KGHSH and CDR2 LQKENI. Trimming shortened V by 0 bases and J by 2 bases, and 8 bases separated the two germline ends. The CDR3 is CASSPPAGAGNTIYF. CDR3 coding DNA: TGTGCCAGCTCACCACCGGCAGGGGCTGGAAACACCATATATTTT.